The 17 T cell receptor beta chains listed next were all sequenced from one sample in a study of Graves' ophthalmopathy and Graves' hyperthyroidism. Using RNA transcripts, the TCR beta CDR3 regions were amplified. The first-round RT-PCR employed HTBI primers together with the Qiagen OneStep RT-PCR kit. A multiplex PCR was then performed as the second round. TCRdb re-analysed the multiplex PCR reads in MiXCR, keeping a single row per CDR3 protein. The repertoire holds some 520,000 distinct CDR3 sequences, with under 15% as singletons. The sequencing input was blood. These receptors were collected from a woman in her twenties or thirties with Graves' ophthalmopathy.

This clonotype has just a few counts. The rearrangement links TRBV9 to TRBJ2-6; TRBD1 matches 9 bases. Unmatched junction bases numbered 8, after V lost 1 base and J lost 3 bases. Germline lookup yields CDR1 SGDLS and CDR2 YYNGEE. The CDR3 has 18 residues. Written as DNA, the CDR3 is TGTGCCAGCAGCGTACCCGGGACAGGGTTCTTTGGGGCCAACGTCCTGACTTTC. This gives the protein CASSVPGTGFFGANVLTF.

This clonotype has a count of ten or more. This chain links TRBV11-2 with TRBJ1-6; no reliable D call. The CDR3 is made up of 14 amino acids. The germline V gene has CDR1 SGHAT and CDR2 FQNNGV. V gave up 2 bases and J gave up 7 bases, with 9 bases separating them. The CDR3: CASSLSQFNSPLHF. The CDR3 coding sequence is TGTGCCAGCAGCTTATCACAGTTCAATTCACCCCTCCACTTT.

In this sample, this clonotype turned up many times. This sequence joins TRBV3-1 and TRBJ2-5; 7 nucleotides align to TRBD1. V lost 1 base, J lost 10 bases, and 9 bases stayed unmatched. The CDR3 extends over 14 amino acids. CDR1 is LGHDT and CDR2 is YNNKEL in the germline V gene (reference sequence). CDR3 sequence (DNA): TGTGCCAGCAGCCAAGGTAGCGCTCAGGGGGTCCAGTACTTC. Translating it yields CASSQGSAQGVQYF.

This clonotype was counted ten times or more. This chain joins TRBV6-5 and TRBJ2-5; D is undetermined. Germline V gene data show CDR1 as MNHEY and CDR2 as SVGAGI. Trimming stripped 0 bases from V and 1 base from J, with 6 bases between. The CDR3 runs 14 residues. The CDR3 bases are TGTGCCAGCAGTTACTCACGCAGCCAAGAGACCCAGTACTTC. Translating it yields CASSYSRSQETQYF.

This clonotype showed up many times. J is TRBJ2-5 and V is TRBV29-1; 9 bases are a match to TRBD2. The V and J ends lost 6 bases and 4 bases, in that order; junction bases with no gene match: 9. Germline-derived CDR1 and CDR2 are SQVTM and ANQGSEA. The CDR3 runs to 14 residues. CDR3 in amino acids: CSVEIAGEGETQYF. The DNA of the CDR3 is TGCAGCGTGGAGATAGCGGGAGAGGGAGAGACCCAGTACTTC.

This clonotype has ten or more counts. The gene calls are TRBV2 and TRBJ2-5, with 12 bases identical to TRBD2. The CDR3 spans 15 residues. V shed 6 bases, J shed 6 bases, and the junction held 8 bases outside the gene matches. Germline values: CDR1 SNHLY, CDR2 FYNNEI. Here the CDR3 reads CASRSLAGGWKTQYF. CDR3 sequence (DNA): TGTGCCAGCAGGTCACTAGCGGGAGGTTGGAAGACCCAGTACTTC.

In regard to this clonotype: Given a much more abundant clone one base away, this may be a read error. V gene TRBV6-2 or TRBV6-3 combines with J gene TRBJ2-7; 7 bases match TRBD1. Germline V lookup: CDR1 MNHEY, CDR2 SVGEGT. The CDR3 extends over 16 amino acids. The V and J ends lost 7 bases and 1 base, in that order; junction bases with no gene match: 13. The CDR3 here is CASIRIGGTESYEQYF. DNA of the CDR3: TGTGCCAGCATACGGATCGGTGGGACAGAATCCTACGAGCAGTACTTC.

The V gene is TRBV6-5, the J gene TRBJ1-5, with TRBD1 matching 9 bases. Germline trimming cut 4 bases from V and 6 bases from J; bases unmatched to any gene: 10. The CDR3 spans 16 residues. CDR1 and CDR2 from the germline V gene are MNHEY and SVGAGI. In DNA, the CDR3 is TGTGCCAGCAGTTCTCGAGGACAGGGGAAGGGTCAGCCCCAGCATTTT. Its translation is CASSSRGQGKGQPQHF.

The V call is TRBV2, the J call TRBJ2-7, with unresolved D. V dropped 1 base and J dropped 0 bases, with 28 bases sitting between them. The CDR3 is 21 amino acids. Germline CDR1 is SNHLY and CDR2 is FYNNEI. CDR3 protein: CASSEDAPVGSRIVSSYEQYV. CDR3 nucleotides: TGTGCCAGCAGTGAAGACGCCCCCGTGGGCTCCAGGATCGTTAGCTCCTACGAGCAGTACGTC.

The sample holds many counts of this clonotype. V is TRBV12-3 or TRBV12-4 and J is TRBJ2-5; 8 nucleotides line up with TRBD1. With 10 bases clipped from V and 3 bases from J, the junction kept 4 bases outside the gene matches. This CDR3 comprises 12 residues. Here the CDR3 DNA reads TGTGCCACTACGACAGGGGAAGAGACCCAGTACTTC. It specifies CATTTGEETQYF.

This clonotype was recorded many times. The rearrangement uses TRBV28 and TRBJ2-5; possible D gene TRBD2, 6 bases. This CDR3 has 15 residues. Per the germline V gene, CDR1 is MDHEN and CDR2 is SYDVKM. Trimming left V 2 bases short and J 3 bases short, with 13 bases between. CDR3 nucleotides: TGTGCCAGCAGTTTAGGAGGACTATCAAAAGAGACCCAGTACTTC. Encoded protein: CASSLGGLSKETQYF.

This clonotype was detected ten times or more. The chain carries TRBV28 and TRBJ1-1, with D unclear. This CDR3 is 15 amino acids long. The germline V and J ends were trimmed by 6 bases and 3 bases, with 17 bases remaining between them. In germline, CDR1 is MDHEN, CDR2 SYDVKM. CDR3 sequence (DNA): TGTGCCAGCAGAGCCCTGGGTCCCCGGCACACTGAAGCTTTCTTT. As protein: CASRALGPRHTEAFF. Full variable domain (missing parts from reference TRBV28 and TRBJ1-1): DVKVTQSSRYLVKRTGEKVFLECVQDMDHENMFWYRQDPGLGLRLIYFSYDVKMKEKGDIPEGYSVSREKKERFSLILESASTNQTSMYLCASRALGPRHTEAFFGQGTRLTVV.

This chain uses TRBV7-8 with TRBJ1-2, with 8 bases matching TRBD1. CDR1 is SGHVS, CDR2 FQNEAQ, per germline. CDR3 length: 15 residues. V shed 3 bases, J shed 3 bases, and the junction held 6 bases outside the gene matches. The CDR3 is CASSFYRGSDYGYTF. The CDR3 DNA follows: TGTGCCAGCAGCTTTTACAGGGGGAGCGACTATGGCTACACCTTC.

Ten or more counts support this clonotype. The rearrangement uses TRBV12-3 or TRBV12-4 and TRBJ1-3; D is unresolved. The CDR3 contains 13 residues. V was clipped by 6 bases and J by 7 bases, with 13 bases between them. The CDR3 DNA reads TGTGCCAGCAGCCCCGTTATAGGGAACACCATATATTTT. This codes for CASSPVIGNTIYF.

This clonotype came up many times. The chain couples TRBV28 to TRBJ2-7, with D maybe TRBD1 (6 bases). The CDR3 runs 13 residues. Per the germline V gene, CDR1 is MDHEN and CDR2 is SYDVKM. Between the trimmed V and J ends, which lost 7 bases and 4 bases, there was a span of 14 bases. CDR3 protein: CASTNDRNYEQYF. The CDR3 DNA is TGTGCCAGCACCAACGACAGGAATTACGAGCAGTACTTC.

This clonotype showed up just once. The genes are TRBV5-1 and TRBJ2-2, with TRBD2 as a possible D gene (5 bases). Between the trimmed V and J ends, which lost 0 bases and 5 bases, there was a span of 11 bases. Germline V gives CDR1 SGHRS, CDR2 YFSETQ. CDR3 length: 15 residues. CDR3 bases: TGCGCCAGCAGCTTGGGAGGGAGTCCGACCGGGGAGCTGTTTTTT. Translated, it gives CASSLGGSPTGELFF.

The genes are TRBV6-1 and TRBJ1-6; perhaps TRBD1 as D (6 bases). Per the germline V gene, CDR1 is MNHNS and CDR2 is SASEGT. The length of the CDR3 is 16 residues. V lost 6 bases and J 9 bases, leaving 21 bases between the germline ends. CDR3 loop: CASSWIGGIVSSPLHF. CDR3 in DNA: TGTGCCAGCAGCTGGATAGGGGGAATTGTTTCTTCACCCCTCCACTTT.